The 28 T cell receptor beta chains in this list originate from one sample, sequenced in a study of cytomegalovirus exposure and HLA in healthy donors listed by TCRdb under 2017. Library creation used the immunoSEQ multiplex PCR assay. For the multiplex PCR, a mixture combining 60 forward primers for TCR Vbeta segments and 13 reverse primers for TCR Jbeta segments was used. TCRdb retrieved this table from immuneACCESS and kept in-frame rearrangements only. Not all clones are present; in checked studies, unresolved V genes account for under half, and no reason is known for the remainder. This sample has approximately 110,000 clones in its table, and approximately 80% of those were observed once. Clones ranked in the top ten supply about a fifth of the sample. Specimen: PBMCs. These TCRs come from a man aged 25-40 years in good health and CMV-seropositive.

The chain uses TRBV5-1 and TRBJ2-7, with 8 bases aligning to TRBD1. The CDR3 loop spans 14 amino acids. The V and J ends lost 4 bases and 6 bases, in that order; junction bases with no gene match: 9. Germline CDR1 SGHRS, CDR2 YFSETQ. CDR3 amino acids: CASSPFGDRGEQYF. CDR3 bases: TGCGCCAGCAGCCCCTTCGGCGACAGGGGCGAGCAGTACTTC.

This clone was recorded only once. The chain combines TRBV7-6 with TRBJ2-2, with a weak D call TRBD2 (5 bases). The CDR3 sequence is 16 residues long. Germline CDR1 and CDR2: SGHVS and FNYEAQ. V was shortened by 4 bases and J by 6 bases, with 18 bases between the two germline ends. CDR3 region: CASSYTLGERPGELFF. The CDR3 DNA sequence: TGTGCCAGCAGCTACACTCTTGGGGAGAGGCCCGGGGAGCTGTTTTTT.

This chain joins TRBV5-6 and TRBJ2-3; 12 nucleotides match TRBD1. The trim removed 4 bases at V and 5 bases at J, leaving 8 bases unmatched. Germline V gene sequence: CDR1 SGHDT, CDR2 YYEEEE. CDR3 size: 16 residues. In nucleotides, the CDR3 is TGTGCCAGCAGCCTCCCCGGGACAGGGGGCGGAGATACGCAGTATTTT. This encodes CASSLPGTGGGDTQYF.

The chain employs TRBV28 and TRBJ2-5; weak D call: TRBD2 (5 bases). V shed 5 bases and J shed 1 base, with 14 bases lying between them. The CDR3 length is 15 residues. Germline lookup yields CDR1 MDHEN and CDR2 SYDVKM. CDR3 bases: TGTGCCAGCAGTGAGTGGACTGGTTCCCAAGAGACCCAGTACTTC. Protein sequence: CASSEWTGSQETQYF.

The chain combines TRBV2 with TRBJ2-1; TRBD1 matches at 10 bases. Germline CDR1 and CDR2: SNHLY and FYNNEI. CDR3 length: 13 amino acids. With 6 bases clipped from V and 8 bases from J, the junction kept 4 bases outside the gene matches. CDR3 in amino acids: CASRTGGKDEQFF. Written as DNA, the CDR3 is TGTGCCAGCAGGACAGGGGGCAAGGATGAGCAGTTCTTC.

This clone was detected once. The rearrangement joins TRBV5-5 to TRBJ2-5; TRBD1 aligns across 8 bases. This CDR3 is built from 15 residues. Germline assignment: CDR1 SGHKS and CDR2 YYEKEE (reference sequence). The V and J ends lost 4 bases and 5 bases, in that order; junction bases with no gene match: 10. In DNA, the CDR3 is TGTGCCAGCAGCCTATGGGACAGGCCGCTCGAGACCCAGTACTTC. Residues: CASSLWDRPLETQYF.

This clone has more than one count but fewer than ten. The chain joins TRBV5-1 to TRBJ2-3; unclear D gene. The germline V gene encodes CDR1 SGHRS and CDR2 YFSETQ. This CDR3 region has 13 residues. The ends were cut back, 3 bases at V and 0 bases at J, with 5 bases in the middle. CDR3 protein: CASSSSSTDTQYF. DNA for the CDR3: TGCGCCAGCAGCTCGTCTAGCACAGATACGCAGTATTTT.

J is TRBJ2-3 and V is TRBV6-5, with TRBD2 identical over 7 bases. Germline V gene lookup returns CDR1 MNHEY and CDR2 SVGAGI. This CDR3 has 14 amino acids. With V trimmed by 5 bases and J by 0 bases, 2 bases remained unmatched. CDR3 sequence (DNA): TGTGCCAGCAGTCGGACTAGGAGCACAGATACGCAGTATTTT. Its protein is CASSRTRSTDTQYF.

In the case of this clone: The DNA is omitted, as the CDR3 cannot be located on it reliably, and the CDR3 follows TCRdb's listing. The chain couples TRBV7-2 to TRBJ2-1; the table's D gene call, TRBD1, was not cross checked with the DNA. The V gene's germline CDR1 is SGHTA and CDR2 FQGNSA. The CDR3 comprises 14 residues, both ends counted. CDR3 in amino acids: CASSFGPGGVIQFF.

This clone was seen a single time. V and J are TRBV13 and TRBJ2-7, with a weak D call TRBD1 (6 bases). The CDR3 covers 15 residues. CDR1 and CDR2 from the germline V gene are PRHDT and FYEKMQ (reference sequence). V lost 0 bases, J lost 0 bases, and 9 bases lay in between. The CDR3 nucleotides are TGTGCCAGCAGCTTAGGAGGACAGTTCTCCTACGAGCAGTACTTC. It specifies CASSLGGQFSYEQYF.

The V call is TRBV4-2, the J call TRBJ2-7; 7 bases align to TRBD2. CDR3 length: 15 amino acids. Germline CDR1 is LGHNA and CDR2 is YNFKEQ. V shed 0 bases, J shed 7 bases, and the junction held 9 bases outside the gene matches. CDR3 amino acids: CASSQDPQPGREQYF. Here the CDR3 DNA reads TGTGCCAGCAGCCAAGATCCCCAGCCCGGGAGGGAGCAGTACTTC.

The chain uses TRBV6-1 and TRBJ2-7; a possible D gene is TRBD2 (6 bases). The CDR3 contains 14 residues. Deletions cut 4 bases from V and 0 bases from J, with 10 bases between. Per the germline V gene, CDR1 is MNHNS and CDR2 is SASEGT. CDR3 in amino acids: CASSGVGGSYEQYF. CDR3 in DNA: TGTGCCAGCAGTGGCGTGGGGGGCTCCTACGAGCAGTACTTC.

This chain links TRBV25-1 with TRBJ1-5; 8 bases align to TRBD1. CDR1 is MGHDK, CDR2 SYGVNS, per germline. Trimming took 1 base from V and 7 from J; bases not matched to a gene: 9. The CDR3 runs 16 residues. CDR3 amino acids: CASSESDRGRRQPQHF. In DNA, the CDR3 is TGTGCCAGCAGTGAATCCGACAGGGGACGACGGCAGCCCCAGCATTTT.

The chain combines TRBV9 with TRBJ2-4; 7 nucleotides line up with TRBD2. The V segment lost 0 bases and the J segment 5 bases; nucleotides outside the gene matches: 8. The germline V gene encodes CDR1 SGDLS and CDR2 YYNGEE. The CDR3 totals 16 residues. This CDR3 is CASSVGSEGLQNIQYF. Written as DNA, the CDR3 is TGTGCCAGCAGCGTAGGGTCAGAGGGACTACAAAACATTCAGTACTTC. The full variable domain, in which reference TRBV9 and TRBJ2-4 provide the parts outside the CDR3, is DSGVTQTPKHLITATGQRVTLRCSPRSGDLSVYWYQQSLDQGLQFLIQYYNGEERAKGNILERFSAQQFPDLHSELNLSSLELGDSALYFCASSVGSEGLQNIQYFGAGTRLSVL.

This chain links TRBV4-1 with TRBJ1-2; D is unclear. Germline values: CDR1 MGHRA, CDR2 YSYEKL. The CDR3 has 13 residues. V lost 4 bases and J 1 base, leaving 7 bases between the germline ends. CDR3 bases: TGCGCCAGCAGCCTCCAGGATAACTATGGCTACACCTTC. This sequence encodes CASSLQDNYGYTF.

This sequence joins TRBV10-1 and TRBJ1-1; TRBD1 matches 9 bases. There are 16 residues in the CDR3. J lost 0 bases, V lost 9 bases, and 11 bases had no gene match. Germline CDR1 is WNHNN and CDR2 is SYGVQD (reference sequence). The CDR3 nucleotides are TGCGCCAGGGGACAGGGCCTACTACCTATGAACACTGAAGCTTTCTTT. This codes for CARGQGLLPMNTEAFF.

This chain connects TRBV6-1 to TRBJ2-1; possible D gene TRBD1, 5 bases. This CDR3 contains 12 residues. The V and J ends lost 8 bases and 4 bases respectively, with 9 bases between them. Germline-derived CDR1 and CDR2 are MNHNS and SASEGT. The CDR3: CASSRTYNEQFF. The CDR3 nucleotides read TGTGCCAGCTCTAGGACATACAATGAGCAGTTCTTC.

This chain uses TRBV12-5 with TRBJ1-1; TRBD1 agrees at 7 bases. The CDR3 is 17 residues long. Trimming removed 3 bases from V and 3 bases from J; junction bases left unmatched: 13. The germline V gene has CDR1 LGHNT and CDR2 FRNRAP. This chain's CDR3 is CASGLSRTGGGDTEAFF. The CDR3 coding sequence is TGTGCTAGTGGTTTATCCAGGACAGGCGGAGGGGACACTGAAGCTTTCTTT.

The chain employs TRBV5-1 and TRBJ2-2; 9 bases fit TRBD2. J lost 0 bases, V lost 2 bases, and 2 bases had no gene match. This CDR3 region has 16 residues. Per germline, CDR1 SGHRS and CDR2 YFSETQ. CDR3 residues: CASSFLAGTNTGELFF. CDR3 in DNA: TGCGCCAGCAGCTTTCTAGCGGGAACGAACACCGGGGAGCTGTTTTTT.

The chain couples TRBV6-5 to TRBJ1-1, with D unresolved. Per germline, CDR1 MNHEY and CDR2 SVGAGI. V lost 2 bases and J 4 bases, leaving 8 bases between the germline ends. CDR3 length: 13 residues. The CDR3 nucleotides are TGTGCCAGCAGTTACGGGCGAAGCACTGAAGCTTTCTTT. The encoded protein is CASSYGRSTEAFF.

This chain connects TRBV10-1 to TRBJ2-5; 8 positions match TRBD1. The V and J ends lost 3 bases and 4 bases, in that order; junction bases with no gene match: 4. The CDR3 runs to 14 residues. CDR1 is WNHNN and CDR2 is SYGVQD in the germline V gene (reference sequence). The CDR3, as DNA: TGCGCCAGCAGTGATATCACAGGGGGAGAGACCCAGTACTTC. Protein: CASSDITGGETQYF.

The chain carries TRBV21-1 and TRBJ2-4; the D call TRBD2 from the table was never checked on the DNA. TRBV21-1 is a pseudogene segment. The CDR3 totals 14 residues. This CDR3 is CASSKELAKNIQYF. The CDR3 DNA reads TGTGCCAGCAGCAAAGAACTAGCCAAAAACATTCAGTACTTC.

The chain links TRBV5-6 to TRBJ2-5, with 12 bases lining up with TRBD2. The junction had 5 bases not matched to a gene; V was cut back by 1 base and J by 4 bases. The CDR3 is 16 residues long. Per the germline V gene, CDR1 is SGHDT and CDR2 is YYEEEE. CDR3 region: CASSLKLAGGAETQYF. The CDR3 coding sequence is TGTGCCAGCAGCTTGAAGCTAGCGGGGGGGGCAGAGACCCAGTACTTC.

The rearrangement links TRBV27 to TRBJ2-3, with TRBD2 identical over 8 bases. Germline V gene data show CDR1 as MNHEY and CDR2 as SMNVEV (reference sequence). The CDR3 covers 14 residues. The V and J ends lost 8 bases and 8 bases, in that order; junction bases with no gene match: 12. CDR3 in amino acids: CASRGLVTVGTQYF. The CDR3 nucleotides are TGTGCCAGCCGGGGACTAGTGACAGTGGGTACGCAGTATTTT.

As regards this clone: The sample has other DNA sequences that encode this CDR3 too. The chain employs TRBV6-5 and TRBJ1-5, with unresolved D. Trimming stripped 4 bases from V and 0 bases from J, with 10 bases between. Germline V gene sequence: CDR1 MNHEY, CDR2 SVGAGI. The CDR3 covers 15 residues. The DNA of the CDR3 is TGTGCCAGCAGTTTCGGGTTATATAGCAATCAGCCCCAGCATTTT. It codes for CASSFGLYSNQPQHF.

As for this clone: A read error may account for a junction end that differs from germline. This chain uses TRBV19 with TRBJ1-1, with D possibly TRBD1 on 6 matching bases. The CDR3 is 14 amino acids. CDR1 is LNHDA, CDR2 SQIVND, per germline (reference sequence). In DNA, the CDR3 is TGTGCAAGTAGTATATGGGGGCTGAACACTGAAGCTTTCTTT. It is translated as CASSIWGLNTEAFF.

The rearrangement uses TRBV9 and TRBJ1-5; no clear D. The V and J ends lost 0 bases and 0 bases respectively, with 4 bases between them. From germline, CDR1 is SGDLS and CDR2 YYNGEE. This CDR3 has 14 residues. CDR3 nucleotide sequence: TGTGCCAGCAGCGTAGGACTTAGCAATCAGCCCCAGCATTTT. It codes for CASSVGLSNQPQHF.

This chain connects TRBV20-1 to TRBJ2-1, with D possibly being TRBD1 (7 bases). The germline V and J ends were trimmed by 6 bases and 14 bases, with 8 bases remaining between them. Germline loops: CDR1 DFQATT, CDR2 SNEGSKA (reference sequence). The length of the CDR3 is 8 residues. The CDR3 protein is CSARGEFF. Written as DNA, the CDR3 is TGCAGTGCCAGGGGGGAGTTCTTC.